This T cell receptor (beta chain) comes out of a study of blood T cell repertoires in COVID-19. As originally analysed: By means of reference gene primer amplification, nucleated cell counts were estimated. Using immunoSEQ multiplex PCR, the repertoire was profiled, and TCRdb retains in-frame clones only, with some absent. That table furnishes V, J and clone size, whereas the DNA furnished D and trimming. The sample consists of approximately 130,000 clones, approximately 86% of them appearing once. Germline loops: CDR1 MNHEY, CDR2 SVGAGI. Losses at the gene ends were 0 bases for V and 15 bases for J; bases not matched to a gene: 12. The CDR3 is 16 amino acids.

Material for sequencing was peripheral blood. This TCR was sampled from a woman in her forties or fifties who had recovered from COVID-19. The chain couples TRBV6-5 to TRBJ2-1, with 12 bases that match TRBD2. The CDR3 region has the DNA TGTGCCAGCAGTTACTCGGGGGGGACTAGCGGGCCTCACCGGTTCTTC. Protein: CASSYSGGTSGPHRFF.